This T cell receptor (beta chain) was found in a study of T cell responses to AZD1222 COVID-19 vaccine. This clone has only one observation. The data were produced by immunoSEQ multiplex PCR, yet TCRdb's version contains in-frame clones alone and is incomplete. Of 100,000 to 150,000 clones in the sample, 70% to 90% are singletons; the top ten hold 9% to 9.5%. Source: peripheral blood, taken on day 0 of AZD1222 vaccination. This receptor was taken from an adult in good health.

CDR3: CASSYSGGTDTQYF. For the CDR3, the DNA is TGTGCCAGCAGTTACTCGGGGGGCACAGATACGCAGTATTTT. J is TRBJ2-3 and V is TRBV6-5; D tentatively reads TRBD1 or TRBD2 (5 bases each). The CDR3 totals 14 residues. Trimming took off 0 bases at V and 1 base at J, with 5 bases between the two ends. Looked up from germline, CDR1 is MNHEY and CDR2 is SVGAGI.